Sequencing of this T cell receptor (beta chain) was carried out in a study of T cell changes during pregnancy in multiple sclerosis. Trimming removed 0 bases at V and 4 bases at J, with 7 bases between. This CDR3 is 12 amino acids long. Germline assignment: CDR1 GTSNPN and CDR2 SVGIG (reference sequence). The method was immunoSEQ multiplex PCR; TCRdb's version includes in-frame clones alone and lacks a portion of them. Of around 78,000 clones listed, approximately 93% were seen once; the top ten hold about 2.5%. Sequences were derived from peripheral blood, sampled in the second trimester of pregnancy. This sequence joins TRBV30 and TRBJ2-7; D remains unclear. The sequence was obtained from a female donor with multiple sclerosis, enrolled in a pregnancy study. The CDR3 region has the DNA TGTGCCTGGAGTGTACTCGTATACGAGCAGTACTTC. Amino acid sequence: CAWSVLVYEQYF.